These 30 T cell receptor beta chains came from one sample sequenced in a study of human T cells and chemical hapten exposure. TCRdb reprocessed the RACE reads via MiXCR and lists one record per CDR3 protein. The sample lists roughly 120,000 distinct CDR3 sequences, roughly 13% occurring once. Time point reported: pre-sensitization, week 0. Treatment defined: therapeutic diphenylcyclopropenone sensitization with weekly scalp DPC. This material consisted of whole blood, taken in connection with sensitization to the hapten diphenylcyclopropenone (DPC). These receptors were obtained from a woman between 18 and 29 years old with alopecia areata. Some clones in this sample may be carry-over from other donors' samples.

The table lists this clonotype with many counts. The chain couples TRBV29-1 to TRBJ2-3, with 9 bases that match TRBD2. The ends lost 3 bases at V and 6 bases at J; junction bases unmatched: 7. Germline V gene data show CDR1 as SQVTM and CDR2 as ANQGSEA. This CDR3 is 14 amino acids long. The DNA of the CDR3 is TGCAGCGTTGATGGTAGCGGGGGTGGCGATACGCAGTATTTT. Protein product: CSVDGSGGGDTQYF.

This clonotype was picked up a small number of times. The chain has TRBV28 and TRBJ2-7; the D gene could be TRBD1 or TRBD2 (5 bases each). Germline V gene lookup returns CDR1 MDHEN and CDR2 SYDVKM. Deletions cut 3 bases from V and 2 bases from J, with 14 bases between. This CDR3 is 15 amino acids long. CDR3 sequence: CASSFTGQGPYEQYF. CDR3 coding DNA: TGTGCCAGCAGTTTCACTGGCCAGGGACCCTACGAGCAGTACTTC. The variable domain in full, with the rest retrieved from reference TRBV28 and TRBJ2-7, is DVKVTQSSRYLVKRTGEKVFLECVQDMDHENMFWYRQDPGLGLRLIYFSYDVKMKEKGDIPEGYSVSREKKERFSLILESASTNQTSMYLCASSFTGQGPYEQYFGPGTRLTVT.

This clonotype was recorded a few times. The rearrangement links TRBV5-1 to TRBJ1-5, with D possibly matching TRBD1 (5 bases). Per the germline V gene, CDR1 is SGHRS and CDR2 is YFSETQ. The CDR3 contains 15 residues. Trimming left V 0 bases short and J 6 bases short, with 13 bases between. CDR3 residues: CASSLGGGWGQPQHF. CDR3 in DNA: TGCGCCAGCAGCTTGGGGGGCGGATGGGGTCAGCCCCAGCATTTT.

This clonotype was seen repeatedly, ten times or more. The chain uses TRBV20-1 and TRBJ2-1, with TRBD1 matching 8 bases. CDR1 and CDR2 from the germline V gene are DFQATT and SNEGSKA (reference sequence). V gave up 3 bases and J gave up 5 bases; unmatched junction bases: 6. The CDR3 length is 14 residues. CDR3 sequence reads: CSASRQGTDNEQFF. The CDR3 bases are TGCAGTGCTAGTCGACAGGGGACGGACAATGAGCAGTTCTTC.

This clonotype has a handful of counts. The chain joins TRBV7-2 to TRBJ2-5, with D uncertain. V was trimmed by 5 bases and J by 4 bases, leaving 17 bases between them. CDR3 length equals 15 residues. Germline lookup yields CDR1 SGHTA and CDR2 FQGNSA. CDR3 region: CASSRPPQIGETQYF. CDR3 in DNA: TGTGCCAGCAGCCGACCCCCGCAGATCGGAGAGACCCAGTACTTC. The whole variable domain, filled in from reference TRBV7-2 and TRBJ2-5, reads GAGVSQSPSNKVTEKGKDVELRCDPISGHTALYWYRQSLGQGLEFLIYFQGNSAPDKSGLPSDRFSAERTGGSVSTLTIQRTQQEDSAVYLCASSRPPQIGETQYFGPGTRLLVL.

The V gene is TRBV4-3, the J gene TRBJ1-6; a weak D match, TRBD1 (6 bases). The CDR3 is made up of 16 amino acids. Between the trimmed V and J ends, which lost 0 bases and 9 bases, there was a span of 15 bases. CDR1 is LGHNA and CDR2 is YSLEER in the germline V gene. As DNA, the CDR3 is TGCGCCAGCAGCCAAGACAGGGGACTTCTGGGTTCACCCCTCCACTTT. It encodes CASSQDRGLLGSPLHF.

This clonotype was detected only a few times. The CDR3, as DNA: TGTGCCAGCAGCTTAGCGGGGGGGGCAGCGGGCTACAATGAGCAGTTCTTC. As protein: CASSLAGGAAGYNEQFF. The chain has TRBV7-6 and TRBJ2-1; weak D call: TRBD2 (7 bases). Germline assignment: CDR1 SGHVS and CDR2 FNYEAQ. Trimming removed 0 bases from V and 3 bases from J, with 15 bases in between. The CDR3 loop spans 17 amino acids.

The chain links TRBV27 to TRBJ2-5; a possible D gene is TRBD1 (5 bases). CDR1 is MNHEY, CDR2 SMNVEV, per germline (reference sequence). Trimming left V 5 bases short and J 3 bases short, with 10 bases between. The CDR3 length is 13 residues. The CDR3, as DNA: TGTGCCAGCAGTCCGACAGTAAAAGAGACCCAGTACTTC. Its protein product is CASSPTVKETQYF.

The rearrangement uses TRBV18 and TRBJ2-1; D not certain. The CDR3 spans 13 residues. Trimming removed 5 bases at V and 8 bases at J, with 13 bases between. Germline CDR1 is KGHSH and CDR2 is LQKENI. The CDR3 nucleotides read TGTGCCAGCTCATACCAAGGATGGGATGAGCAGTTCTTC. Its translation is CASSYQGWDEQFF.

This clonotype has more than one count but fewer than ten. The J gene is TRBJ2-7, the V gene TRBV6-5; D is unclear. Trimming left V 6 bases short and J 5 bases short, with 8 bases between. Germline values: CDR1 MNHEY, CDR2 SVGAGI. The CDR3 has 11 residues. In DNA form, the CDR3 reads TGTGCCAGCAGGTCCCTTCACGAGCAGTACTTC. It yields the protein CASRSLHEQYF.

The J gene is TRBJ1-1, the V gene TRBV30; the match to TRBD1 covers 10 bases. The CDR3 contains 14 residues. Trimming cost V 2 bases and J 4 bases; bases outside gene matches: 4. Per the germline V gene, CDR1 is GTSNPN and CDR2 is SVGIG (reference sequence). CDR3 residues: CAWSRTGGITEAFF. DNA for the CDR3: TGTGCCTGGAGTCGGACAGGGGGAATCACTGAAGCTTTCTTT.

This clonotype was seen only a few times. The rearrangement uses TRBV20-1 and TRBJ1-4, with no clear D. Germline CDR1 is DFQATT and CDR2 is SNEGSKA (reference sequence). V dropped 0 bases and J dropped 5 bases, with 4 bases sitting between them. This CDR3 is 12 amino acids long. This chain's CDR3 is CSARDPNEKLFF. DNA for the CDR3: TGCAGTGCTAGAGATCCAAATGAAAAACTGTTTTTT.

This clonotype was counted many times. The gene calls are TRBV2 and TRBJ1-6, with 11 bases fitting TRBD1. Germline trimming cut 4 bases from V and 6 bases from J; bases unmatched to any gene: 5. The CDR3 spans 16 residues. Germline CDR1 SNHLY, CDR2 FYNNEI. CDR3: CASSGGQGAVNSPLHF. CDR3 DNA: TGTGCCAGCAGTGGAGGACAGGGGGCTGTTAATTCACCCCTCCACTTT.

This clonotype was detected only a few times. The junction departs from the called germline gene at one end, perhaps through a read error. The chain joins TRBV20-1 to TRBJ2-7; tentative D call: TRBD1 (6 bases). The CDR3 spans 13 residues. Germline CDR1 is DFQATT and CDR2 is SNEGSKA (reference sequence). CDR3 bases: TGCAGTGCTGGAGAGACAGGAACCTACGAGCAGTACTTC. As protein: CSAGETGTYEQYF.

This clonotype was found many times. The chain carries TRBV20-1 and TRBJ2-1; D possibly matches TRBD1 or TRBD2 (6 bases each). Between the trimmed V and J ends, which lost 5 bases and 9 bases, there was a span of 20 bases. CDR3 length: 14 amino acids. Germline CDR1 and CDR2: DFQATT and SNEGSKA (reference sequence). The CDR3 protein is CSAADRRGIGEQFF. The CDR3 DNA reads as TGCAGTGCTGCAGACAGGAGGGGAATAGGTGAGCAGTTCTTC.

The chain links TRBV11-2 to TRBJ2-5; 13 nucleotides agree with TRBD2. The CDR3 extends over 16 amino acids. CDR1 is SGHAT and CDR2 is FQNNGV in the germline V gene. The ends lost 5 bases at V and 1 base at J; junction bases unmatched: 4. CDR3 in DNA: TGTGCCAGCAGCCTGGGACTAGCGGGGATCCAAGAGACCCAGTACTTC. Residues: CASSLGLAGIQETQYF.

CDR3 bases: TGTGCCAGCAGCTTGGCGGGGGATATCAGCGGGGAGCTGTTTTTT. This codes for CASSLAGDISGELFF. The chain recombines TRBV5-4 with TRBJ2-2; TRBD2 might be the D (6 bases). V lost 0 bases, J lost 7 bases, and 13 bases lay in between. The CDR3 runs 15 residues. The germline gives CDR1 SGHNT, CDR2 YYREEE (reference sequence).

Many counts were recorded for this clonotype. The V gene is TRBV2, the J gene TRBJ1-2, with 9 bases matching TRBD1. This CDR3 is built from 13 residues. V was pared by 5 bases and J by 5 bases, with 3 bases of the junction left unmatched. Germline V CDR1 and CDR2: SNHLY, FYNNEI. CDR3 sequence reads: CASSRDREYGYTF. Here the CDR3 DNA reads TGTGCCAGCAGTCGGGACAGGGAGTATGGCTACACCTTC.

The rearrangement joins TRBV12-3 or TRBV12-4 to TRBJ1-3; TRBD1 is a possible D gene (6 bases). V lost 7 bases, J lost 4 bases, and 17 bases lay in between. This CDR3 contains 15 residues. This CDR3 is CASTLDRYQGNTIYF. The CDR3 DNA reads TGTGCCAGCACCCTGGACAGATACCAAGGAAACACCATATATTTT.

This clonotype turned up a few times. The chain employs TRBV7-3 and TRBJ2-1; 7 bases are shared with TRBD2. This CDR3 is built from 15 residues. Trimming cost V 1 base and J 4 bases; bases outside gene matches: 4. Germline CDR1 reads SGHTA; CDR2 reads FQGTGA. The CDR3 here is CASSLIGGGYNEQFF. CDR3 coding DNA: TGTGCCAGCAGCTTAATTGGCGGGGGATACAATGAGCAGTTCTTC.

The J gene is TRBJ1-2, the V gene TRBV29-1; D remains ambiguous. Trimming pared 0 bases from V and 4 bases from J, leaving 9 bases between. Looked up from germline, CDR1 is SQVTM and CDR2 is ANQGSEA. The CDR3 length is 13 residues. The CDR3 is CSVEDPDGYGYTF. CDR3 sequence (DNA): TGCAGCGTTGAAGATCCTGATGGCTATGGCTACACCTTC.

This clonotype turned up a few times. The chain combines TRBV2 with TRBJ2-2, with TRBD2 as a possible D gene (5 bases). The germline V gene encodes CDR1 SNHLY and CDR2 FYNNEI. The V gene lost 7 bases and the J gene lost 3 bases, with 9 bases spanning the gap. The CDR3 totals 13 residues. The CDR3 spells CASKREHTGELFF. The CDR3 DNA sequence: TGTGCCAGCAAACGGGAACACACCGGGGAGCTGTTTTTT.

The rearrangement links TRBV28 to TRBJ1-3; D is unclear. CDR1 is MDHEN and CDR2 is SYDVKM in the germline V gene. Trimming took 5 bases from V and 0 from J, leaving 11 bases between them. The CDR3 covers 15 residues. The CDR3 spells CASSPASSSGNTIYF. In DNA form, the CDR3 reads TGTGCCAGCAGTCCGGCCTCGAGCTCTGGAAACACCATATATTTT. Full variable domain (rest looked up from reference TRBV28 and TRBJ1-3): DVKVTQSSRYLVKRTGEKVFLECVQDMDHENMFWYRQDPGLGLRLIYFSYDVKMKEKGDIPEGYSVSREKKERFSLILESASTNQTSMYLCASSPASSSGNTIYFGEGSWLTVV.

A remark on this clonotype: A much bigger clone sits one base away, suggesting this may be a read error. V gene TRBV6-5 combines with J gene TRBJ1-1; D might be TRBD1 (5 bases). Germline V gives CDR1 MNHEY, CDR2 SVGAGI. This CDR3 is built from 15 residues. The CDR3 is CACSYSPGMNTEAFF. The CDR3 DNA is TGTGCCTGCAGTTACTCGCCAGGGATGAACACTGAAGCTTTCTTT.

This chain connects TRBV27 to TRBJ1-6; 9 bases map to TRBD1. CDR1 and CDR2 (germline): MNHEY, SMNVEV (reference sequence). The V and J ends lost 3 bases and 7 bases, in that order; junction bases with no gene match: 7. This CDR3 contains 16 residues. The CDR3 protein is CASSFESGTGNSPLHF. The CDR3 DNA is TGTGCCAGCAGTTTCGAGTCCGGGACAGGGAATTCACCCCTCCACTTT.

The V and J genes are TRBV6-2 or TRBV6-3 and TRBJ1-5; 7 nucleotides match TRBD1. Germline CDR1 is MNHEY and CDR2 is SVGEGT. Trimming at V came to 7 bases and at J to 6 bases, leaving 12 bases not matched to a gene. There are 15 residues in the CDR3. The CDR3 loop reads CASTQTGSVAQPQHF. The CDR3 bases are TGTGCCAGCACCCAGACAGGGAGTGTCGCTCAGCCCCAGCATTTT.

The V call is TRBV4-3, the J call TRBJ1-1, with D possibly matching TRBD1 (5 bases). This CDR3 spans 15 amino acids. V dropped 4 bases and J dropped 0 bases, with 12 bases sitting between them. Germline CDR1 LGHNA, CDR2 YSLEER. As DNA, the CDR3 is TGCGCCAGCAGCCTTTCCGGGGCCATGAACACTGAAGCTTTCTTT. Translating it yields CASSLSGAMNTEAFF.

The chain combines TRBV30 with TRBJ1-2, with no clear D. Trimming removed 2 bases at V and 3 bases at J, with 13 bases between. This CDR3 region has 14 residues. The germline V gene encodes CDR1 GTSNPN and CDR2 SVGIG (reference sequence). CDR3 coding DNA: TGTGCCTGGAGTCCTAGTGGTATCTACTATGGCTACACCTTC. This codes for CAWSPSGIYYGYTF.

At least ten counts were recorded for this clonotype. This chain joins TRBV2 and TRBJ2-3; 7 positions agree with TRBD1. V gave up 6 bases and J gave up 4 bases; unmatched junction bases: 10. CDR1 is SNHLY, CDR2 FYNNEI, per germline. The CDR3 spans 15 residues. The CDR3 bases are TGTGCCAGCAGACGGACAGGCGGACCCGCAGATACGCAGTATTTT. Translating gives CASRRTGGPADTQYF.

This clonotype has a handful of counts. This chain uses TRBV10-3 with TRBJ1-2; D not certain. The CDR3 spans 15 residues. CDR1 and CDR2 from the germline V gene are ENHRY and SYGVKD. Trimming stripped 2 bases from V and 7 bases from J, with 17 bases between. This CDR3 is CAISELLDGTAGYTF. CDR3 DNA sequence: TGTGCCATCAGTGAGCTCCTGGACGGAACAGCTGGCTACACCTTC.